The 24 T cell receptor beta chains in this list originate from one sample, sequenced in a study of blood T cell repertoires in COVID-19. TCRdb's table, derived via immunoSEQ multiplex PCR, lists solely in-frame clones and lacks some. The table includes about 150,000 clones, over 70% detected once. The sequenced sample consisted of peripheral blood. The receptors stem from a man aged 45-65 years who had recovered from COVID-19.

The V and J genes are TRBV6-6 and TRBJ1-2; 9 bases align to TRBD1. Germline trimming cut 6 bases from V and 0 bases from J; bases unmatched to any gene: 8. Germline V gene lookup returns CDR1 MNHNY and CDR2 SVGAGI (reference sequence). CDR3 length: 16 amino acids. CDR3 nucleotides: TGTGCCAGCAGCCAAGGACAGGGGCCCGCTAACTATGGCTACACCTTC. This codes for CASSQGQGPANYGYTF.

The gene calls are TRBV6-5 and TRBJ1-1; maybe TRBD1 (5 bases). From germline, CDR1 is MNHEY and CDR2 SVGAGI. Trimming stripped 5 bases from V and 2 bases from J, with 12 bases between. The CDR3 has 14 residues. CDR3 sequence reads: CASSLAGPNTEAFF. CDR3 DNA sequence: TGTGCCAGCAGTCTCGCGGGGCCAAACACTGAAGCTTTCTTT.

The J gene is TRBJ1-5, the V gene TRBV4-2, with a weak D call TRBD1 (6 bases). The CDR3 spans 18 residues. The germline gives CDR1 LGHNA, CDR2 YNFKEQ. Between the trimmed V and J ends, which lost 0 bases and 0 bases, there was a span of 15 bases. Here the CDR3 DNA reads TGTGCCAGCAGCCAAGAGTCCCCCAGGGGTTATAGCAATCAGCCCCAGCATTTT. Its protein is CASSQESPRGYSNQPQHF.

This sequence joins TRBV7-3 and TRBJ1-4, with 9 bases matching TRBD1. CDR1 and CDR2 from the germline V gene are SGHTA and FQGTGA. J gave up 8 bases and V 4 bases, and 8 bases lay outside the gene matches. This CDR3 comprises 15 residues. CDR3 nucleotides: TGTGCCAGCAGCTCCTCGGGACAGGGCTGGGAAAAACTGTTTTTT. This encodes CASSSSGQGWEKLFF. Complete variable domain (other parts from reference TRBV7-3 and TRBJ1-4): GAGVSQTPSNKVTEKGKYVELRCDPISGHTALYWYRQSLGQGPEFLIYFQGTGAADDSGLPNDRFFAVRPEGSVSTLKIQRTERGDSAVYLCASSSSGQGWEKLFFGSGTQLSVL.

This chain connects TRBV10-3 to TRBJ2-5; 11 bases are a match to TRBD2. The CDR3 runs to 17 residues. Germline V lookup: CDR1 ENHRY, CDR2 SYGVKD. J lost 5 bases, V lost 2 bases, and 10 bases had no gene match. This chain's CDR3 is CAISEPLAGGSQETQYF. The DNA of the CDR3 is TGTGCCATCAGTGAGCCTCTAGCGGGGGGCTCCCAGGAGACCCAGTACTTC.

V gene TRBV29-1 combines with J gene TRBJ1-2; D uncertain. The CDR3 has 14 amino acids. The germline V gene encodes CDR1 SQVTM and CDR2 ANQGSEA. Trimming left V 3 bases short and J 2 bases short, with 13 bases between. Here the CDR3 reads CSVDDGGLNYGYTF. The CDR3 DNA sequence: TGCAGCGTTGATGACGGAGGGCTAAACTATGGCTACACCTTC.

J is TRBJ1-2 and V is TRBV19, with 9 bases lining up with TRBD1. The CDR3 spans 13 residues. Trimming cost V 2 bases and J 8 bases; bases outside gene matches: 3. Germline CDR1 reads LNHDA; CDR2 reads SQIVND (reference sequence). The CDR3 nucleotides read TGTGCCAGTAGTATAACAGGGGGCAGCGGCTACACCTTC. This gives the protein CASSITGGSGYTF. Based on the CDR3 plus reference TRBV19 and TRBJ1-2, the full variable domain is DGGITQSPKYLFRKEGQNVTLSCEQNLNHDAMYWYRQDPGQGLRLIYYSQIVNDFQKGDIAEGYSVSREKKESFPLTVTSAQKNPTAFYLCASSITGGSGYTFGSGTRLTVV.

The CDR3 loop reads CASSDGQGGYQPQHF. The CDR3 region has the DNA TGTGCCAGTAGTGATGGACAGGGGGGGTATCAGCCCCAGCATTTT. The V call is TRBV19, the J call TRBJ1-5; TRBD1 matches at 10 bases. There are 15 residues in the CDR3. J was trimmed by 5 bases and V by 5 bases; bases with no gene match: 6. Germline V gene sequence: CDR1 LNHDA, CDR2 SQIVND (reference sequence).

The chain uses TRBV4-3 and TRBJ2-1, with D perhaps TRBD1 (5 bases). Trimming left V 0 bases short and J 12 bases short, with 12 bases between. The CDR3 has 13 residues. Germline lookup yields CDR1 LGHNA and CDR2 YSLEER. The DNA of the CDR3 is TGCGCCAGCAGCCAAGATTTTAGTACAGGGCAGTTCTTC. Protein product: CASSQDFSTGQFF.

CDR3 protein: CASSLRLGQVNEQFF. The CDR3 nucleotides are TGTGCCAGCAGCTTAAGGCTGGGCCAGGTTAATGAGCAGTTCTTC. V usage is TRBV7-9 and J usage is TRBJ2-1; D is undetermined. Trimming cost V 2 bases and J 7 bases, with 15 bases left between them. Germline assignment: CDR1 SEHNR and CDR2 FQNEAQ (reference sequence). The CDR3 is 15 amino acids.

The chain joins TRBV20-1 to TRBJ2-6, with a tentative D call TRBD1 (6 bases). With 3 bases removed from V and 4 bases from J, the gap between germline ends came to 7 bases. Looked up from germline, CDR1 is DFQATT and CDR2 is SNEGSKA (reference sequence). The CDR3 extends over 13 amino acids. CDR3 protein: CSASTGGANVLTF. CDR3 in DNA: TGCAGTGCTAGTACAGGGGGGGCCAACGTCCTGACTTTC.

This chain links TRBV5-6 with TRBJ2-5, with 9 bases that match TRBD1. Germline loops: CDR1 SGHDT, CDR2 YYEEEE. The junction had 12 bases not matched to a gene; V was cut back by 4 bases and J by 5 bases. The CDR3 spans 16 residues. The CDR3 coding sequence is TGTGCCAGCAGCACCCGAGGGACAGGGTATGGCGAGACCCAGTACTTC. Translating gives CASSTRGTGYGETQYF.

The CDR3 DNA reads TGTGCCAGCAGTTTGGGACAGAACACCGGGGAGCTGTTTTTT. This translates into CASSLGQNTGELFF. The J gene is TRBJ2-2, the V gene TRBV6-5, with D perhaps TRBD1 (6 bases). Trimming removed 4 bases at V and 1 base at J, with 7 bases between. The germline V gene has CDR1 MNHEY and CDR2 SVGAGI. This CDR3 is built from 14 residues.

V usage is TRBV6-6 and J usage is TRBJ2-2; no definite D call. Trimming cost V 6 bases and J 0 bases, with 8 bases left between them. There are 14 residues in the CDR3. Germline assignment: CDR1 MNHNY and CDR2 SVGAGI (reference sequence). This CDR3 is CASSQTSNTGELFF. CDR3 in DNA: TGTGCCAGCAGCCAGACATCGAACACCGGGGAGCTGTTTTTT.

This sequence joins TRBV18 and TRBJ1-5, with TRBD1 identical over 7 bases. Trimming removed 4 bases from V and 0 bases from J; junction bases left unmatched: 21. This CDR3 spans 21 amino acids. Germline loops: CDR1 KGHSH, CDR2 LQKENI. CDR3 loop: CASSLRPLQGSPGYSNQPQHF. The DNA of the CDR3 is TGTGCCAGCTCACTCCGACCCTTACAGGGGAGTCCCGGCTATAGCAATCAGCCCCAGCATTTT.

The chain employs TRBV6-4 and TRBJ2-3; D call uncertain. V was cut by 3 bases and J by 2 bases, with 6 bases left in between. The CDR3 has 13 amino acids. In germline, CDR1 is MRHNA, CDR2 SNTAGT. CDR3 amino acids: CASSEEITDTQYF. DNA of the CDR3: TGTGCCAGCAGTGAGGAGATCACAGATACGCAGTATTTT.

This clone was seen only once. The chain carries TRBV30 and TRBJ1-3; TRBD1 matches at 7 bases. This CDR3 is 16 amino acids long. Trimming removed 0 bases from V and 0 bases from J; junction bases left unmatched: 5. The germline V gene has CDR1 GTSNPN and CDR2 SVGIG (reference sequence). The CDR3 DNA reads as TGTGCCTGGAGTGTCCGACAGGGCATCTCTGGAAACACCATATATTTT. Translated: CAWSVRQGISGNTIYF.

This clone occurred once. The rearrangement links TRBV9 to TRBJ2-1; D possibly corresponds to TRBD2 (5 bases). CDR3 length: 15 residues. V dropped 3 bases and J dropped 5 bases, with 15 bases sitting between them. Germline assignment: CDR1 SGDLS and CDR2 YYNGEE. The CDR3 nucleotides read TGTGCCAGCAGCGCAGGTGGGAGTAACAACAATGAGCAGTTCTTC. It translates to CASSAGGSNNNEQFF.

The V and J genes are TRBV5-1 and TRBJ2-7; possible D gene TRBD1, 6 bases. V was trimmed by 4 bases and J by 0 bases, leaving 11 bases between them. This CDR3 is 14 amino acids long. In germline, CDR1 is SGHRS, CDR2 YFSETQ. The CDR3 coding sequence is TGCGCCAGCAGCAGACAGGAAAGCTCCTACGAGCAGTACTTC. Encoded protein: CASSRQESSYEQYF.

For the CDR3, the DNA is TGTGCCAGCAGTTACCCCACTAGCGGGGGAGCCATACCCAGCCAAGAGACCCAGTACTTC. Encoded protein: CASSYPTSGGAIPSQETQYF. The genes are TRBV6-2 or TRBV6-3 and TRBJ2-5; TRBD2 matches 11 bases. V lost 2 bases to trimming and J lost 1 base; unmatched junction nucleotides: 15. The CDR3 length is 20 residues. The germline gives CDR1 MNHEY, CDR2 SVGEGT.

As DNA, the CDR3 is TGTGCCAGCAGCCCCAACCCGACAGGGTGGAAGGGAAACATTCAGTACTTC. Its protein product is CASSPNPTGWKGNIQYF. The gene calls are TRBV7-2 and TRBJ2-4; 7 positions agree with TRBD1. There are 17 residues in the CDR3. Germline assignment: CDR1 SGHTA and CDR2 FQGNSA. Trimming removed 5 bases from V and 6 bases from J; junction bases left unmatched: 16.

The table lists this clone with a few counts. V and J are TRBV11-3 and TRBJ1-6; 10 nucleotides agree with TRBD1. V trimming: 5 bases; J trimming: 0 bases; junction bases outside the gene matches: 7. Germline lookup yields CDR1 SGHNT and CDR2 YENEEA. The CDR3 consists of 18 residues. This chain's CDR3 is CASSSRDRGSSYNSPLHF. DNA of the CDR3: TGTGCCAGCAGCAGCCGGGACAGGGGCAGCTCCTATAATTCACCCCTCCACTTT.

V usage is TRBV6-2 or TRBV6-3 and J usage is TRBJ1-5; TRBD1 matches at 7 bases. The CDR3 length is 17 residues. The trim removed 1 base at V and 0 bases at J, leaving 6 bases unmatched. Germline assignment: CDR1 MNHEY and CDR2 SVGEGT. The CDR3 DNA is TGTGCCAGCAGTTACTACCGTGACAGGGTTAGCAATCAGCCCCAGCATTTT. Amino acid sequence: CASSYYRDRVSNQPQHF.

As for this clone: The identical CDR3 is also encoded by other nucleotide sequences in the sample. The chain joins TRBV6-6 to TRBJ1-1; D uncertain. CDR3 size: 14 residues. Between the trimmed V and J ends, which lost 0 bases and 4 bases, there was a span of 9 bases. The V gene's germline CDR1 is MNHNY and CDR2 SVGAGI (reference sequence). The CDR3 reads CASSYSRGSTEAFF. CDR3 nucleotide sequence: TGTGCCAGCAGTTACTCGCGCGGGTCCACTGAAGCTTTCTTT.